This entry is about one TCR beta chain. Its antigen is still unknown. This sample is drawn from a study of CD8+ T cells in alopecia areata. Findings and caveats of the study: An increase in clonality over normal scalp was evident in lesional scalp, especially alopecia totalis/universalis.

Treatment: oral pan-JAK inhibitor, 5-10 mg twice daily. Alopecia areata patients provided lesional scalp punch biopsies and peripheral blood. CDR1 SQVTM and CDR2 ANQGSEA come from the germline V gene. Trimming removed 0 bases at V and 4 bases at J, with 15 bases between. The CDR3 sequence is 15 residues long. Sequencing used cDNA as its template, made by extracting RNA and reverse transcribing it. Some clones are missing from TCRdb's copy, which holds only in-frame ones; the method was immunoSEQ multiplex PCR. The sample holds roughly 120,000 clones, about three fifths seen once. This receptor was identified in a human donor with alopecia areata. The V gene is TRBV29-1, the J gene TRBJ1-1; D ambiguous. Material: CD8+ T cells sorted from blood, obtained at week 4, from a patient treated with tofacitinib. CDR3 sequence (DNA): TGCAGCGTTGAAGAGGCCTCGGATAGTGTCACTGAAGCTTTCTTT. This sequence encodes CSVEEASDSVTEAFF.